The clone carrying this T cell receptor beta chain was seen once. The data belong to a study of T cell changes during pregnancy in multiple sclerosis. Germline V gene lookup returns CDR1 SGHRS and CDR2 YFSETQ. Trimming cost V 1 base and J 2 bases, with 25 bases left between them. CDR3 size: 19 residues. Assay used: immunoSEQ multiplex PCR; TCRdb lists only in-frame clones, some missing. This table has roughly 93,000 clones, approximately 92% appearing once. The receptor comes from a female donor with multiple sclerosis, enrolled in a pregnancy study. This specimen was peripheral blood, taken after pregnancy. The V gene is TRBV5-1, the J gene TRBJ2-7; TRBD1 is a possible D gene (5 bases). The CDR3 protein is CASSLYSSGASEAPYEQYF. CDR3 DNA: TGCGCCAGCAGCTTGTACTCAAGTGGGGCGAGTGAGGCTCCCTACGAGCAGTACTTC.